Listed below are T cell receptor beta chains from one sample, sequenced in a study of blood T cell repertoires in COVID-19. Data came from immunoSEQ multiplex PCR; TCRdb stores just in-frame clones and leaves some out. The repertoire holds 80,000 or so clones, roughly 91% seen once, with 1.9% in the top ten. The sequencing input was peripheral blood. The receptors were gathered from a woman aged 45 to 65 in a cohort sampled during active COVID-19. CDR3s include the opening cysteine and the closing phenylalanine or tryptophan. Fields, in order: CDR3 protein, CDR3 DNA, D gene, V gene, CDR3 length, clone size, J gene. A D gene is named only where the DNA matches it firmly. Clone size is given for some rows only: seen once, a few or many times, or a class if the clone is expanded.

CASSQFDRVNYGYTF | TGTGCCAGCAGCCAATTTGACAGGGTCAACTATGGCTACACCTTC | TRBD1 | TRBV3-1/TRBV3-2 | 15 | . | TRBJ1-2
CASSPGTLNYGYTF | TGTGCCAGCTCACCCGGGACACTTAACTATGGCTACACCTTC | . | TRBV18 | 14 | . | TRBJ1-2
CASSLAEGLAGVGELFF | TGTGCCAGCAGTTTGGCCGAGGGACTAGCGGGAGTCGGGGAGCTGTTTTTT | TRBD2 | TRBV28 | 17 | . | TRBJ2-2
CASSAGIGKPGGAYEQYF | TGTGCCAGCAGTGCAGGGATTGGTAAACCGGGCGGCGCCTACGAGCAGTACTTC | . | TRBV27 | 18 | . | TRBJ2-7
CASSHSGLAGGYLSTDTQYF | TGCGCCAGCAGCCACTCGGGACTAGCGGGCGGATACCTTAGCACAGATACGCAGTATTTT | TRBD2 | TRBV5-1 | 20 | . | TRBJ2-3
CASSGFQGNYGYTF | TGTGCCAGTAGTGGATTCCAGGGCAACTATGGCTACACCTTC | . | TRBV19 | 14 | . | TRBJ1-2
CAWSVAGAEKLFF | TGTGCCTGGAGTGTGGCTGGGGCGGAAAAACTGTTTTTT | . | TRBV30 | 13 | . | TRBJ1-4
CASSGGQGSSYNSPLHF | TGTGCCAGCAGTGGCGGACAGGGGAGCTCCTATAATTCACCCCTCCACTTT | TRBD1 | TRBV6-1 | 17 | . | TRBJ1-6
CASSLALSRTGSEQFF | TGCGCCAGCAGCTTGGCCCTCTCCCGGACGGGAAGTGAGCAGTTCTTC | . | TRBV5-1 | 16 | . | TRBJ2-1
CASGADVSDEQYF | TGCGCCAGCGGGGCGGACGTCTCGGACGAGCAGTACTTC | . | TRBV4-1 | 13 | . | TRBJ2-7
CASSLMGGVVYEQYF | TGTGCCAGCAGCCTTATGGGAGGGGTCGTCTACGAGCAGTACTTC | TRBD2 | TRBV7-9 | 15 | . | TRBJ2-7
CSASTNNYEQYF | TGCAGTGCTAGTACAAATAACTACGAGCAGTACTTC | . | TRBV20-1 | 12 | . | TRBJ2-7
CASSFSGQGQGEQYF | TGTGCCAGCAGCTTCAGTGGACAGGGCCAAGGCGAGCAGTACTTC | TRBD1 | TRBV7-8 | 15 | . | TRBJ2-7
CASSRDPRSYNSPLHF | TGTGCCAGTAGTAGAGACCCCCGGTCCTATAATTCACCCCTCCACTTT | . | TRBV19 | 16 | . | TRBJ1-6
CASSDTGGTTEAFF | TGCGCCAGCAGCGATACAGGGGGAACCACTGAAGCTTTCTTT | TRBD1 | TRBV5-1 | 14 | . | TRBJ1-1
CAISGGGWGGQETQYF | TGTGCCATCAGTGGAGGGGGTTGGGGGGGTCAAGAGACCCAGTACTTC | . | TRBV10-3 | 16 | once | TRBJ2-5
CASSLGAGAKNIQYF | TGCGCCAGCAGCTTGGGGGCGGGAGCCAAAAACATTCAGTACTTC | . | TRBV5-1 | 15 | . | TRBJ2-4
CAISQGLGGKNTEAFF | TGTGCCATCAGCCAGGGGTTAGGGGGCAAGAACACTGAAGCTTTCTTT | TRBD1 | TRBV10-3 | 16 | . | TRBJ1-1
CASSPRRANTEAFF | TGTGCCAGCAGCCCCCGCAGGGCAAACACTGAAGCTTTCTTT | . | TRBV16 | 14 | . | TRBJ1-1
CASSPGTSGLYNEQFF | TGCGCCAGCAGCCCGGGGACTAGCGGATTATACAATGAGCAGTTCTTC | TRBD2 | TRBV5-1 | 16 | . | TRBJ2-1
CASSQETGQNTIYF | TGTGCCAGCAGCCAAGAGACAGGGCAGAACACCATATATTTT | TRBD1 | TRBV3-1/TRBV3-2 | 14 | . | TRBJ1-3
CASTPGTYYNEQFF | TGTGCCAGCACCCCCGGGACTTACTACAATGAGCAGTTCTTC | . | TRBV3-1/TRBV3-2 | 14 | . | TRBJ2-1
CAIRGGSAYEQYF | TGTGCCATCAGGGGTGGCAGCGCCTACGAGCAGTACTTC | . | TRBV10-3 | 13 | . | TRBJ2-7
CASSSTTFRNSPLHF | TGTGCCAGCAGCTCGACAACCTTCCGTAATTCACCCCTCCACTTT | . | TRBV7-9 | 15 | . | TRBJ1-6
CASSPPGTLNNEQFF | TGTGCCAGCAGCCCCCCCGGGACTCTAAACAATGAGCAGTTCTTC | . | TRBV11-3 | 15 | . | TRBJ2-1
CASSLPGQGAGGNQPQHF | TGTGCCAGCAGTCTTCCGGGACAGGGGGCTGGGGGCAATCAGCCCCAGCATTTT | TRBD1 | TRBV6-6 | 18 | . | TRBJ1-5
CASSKRLAGESRNEQFF | TGTGCCAGCAGTAAGAGACTAGCGGGAGAATCTCGCAATGAGCAGTTCTTC | TRBD2 | TRBV28 | 17 | . | TRBJ2-1
CAISDDRDYGYTF | TGTGCCATCAGTGATGACAGGGACTATGGCTACACCTTC | TRBD1 | TRBV10-3 | 13 | . | TRBJ1-2
CASRRFPEPGLAGGRGADTQYF | TGCGCCAGCAGACGTTTCCCCGAGCCTGGGCTAGCGGGGGGGCGAGGGGCAGATACGCAGTATTTT | TRBD2 | TRBV4-1 | 22 | . | TRBJ2-3
CASSHRGNNEKLFF | TGTGCCAGCAGCCATAGGGGGAATAATGAAAAACTGTTTTTT | . | TRBV3-1/TRBV3-2 | 14 | once | TRBJ1-4
CASSLGLAVTLVEQFF | TGCGCCAGCAGCTTGGGACTAGCGGTTACCCTAGTTGAGCAGTTCTTC | TRBD2 | TRBV5-1 | 16 | . | TRBJ2-1
CASSTQDRGDEAFF | TGTGCCAGTAGTACCCAGGACAGGGGGGATGAAGCTTTCTTT | TRBD1 | TRBV19 | 14 | . | TRBJ1-1
CASGHVLHYGYTF | TGTGCTAGTGGACACGTCCTTCACTATGGCTACACCTTC | . | TRBV12-5 | 13 | . | TRBJ1-2
CASSTGMRGGRQETQYF | TGTGCCTCCTCGACCGGAATGCGGGGGGGCCGCCAAGAGACCCAGTACTTC | TRBD2 | TRBV30 | 17 | . | TRBJ2-5
CASKEDRGTEQPQHF | TGTGCCAGTAAGGAGGACCGAGGGACAGAGCAGCCCCAGCATTTT | TRBD1 | TRBV19 | 15 | . | TRBJ1-5
CASSIGLPMNTEAFF | TGTGCCAGTAGTATAGGACTGCCCATGAACACTGAAGCTTTCTTT | . | TRBV19 | 15 | . | TRBJ1-1